Only a few counts were recorded for the clone carrying this TCR beta chain. The data were obtained in a study of early T cells in non-severe SARS-CoV-2 infection. TCRdb ran MiXCR on the 5' RACE reads and lists one entry per CDR3 protein. This sample has tens of thousands of distinct CDR3 sequences, with 8.5% to 12% found just once. The germline V and J ends were trimmed by 6 bases and 0 bases, with 17 bases remaining between them. This CDR3 is built from 17 residues. Germline V gene data show CDR1 as MNHNS and CDR2 as SASEGT. The TCR originated in an adult who was a healthcare worker with PCR-confirmed SARS-CoV-2 infection or an uninfected control (not recorded which). V is TRBV6-1 and J is TRBJ1-4, with D tentatively TRBD1 (5 bases). Specimen: whole blood, collected at baseline. CDR3 loop: CASSGTGGVATNEKLFF. The CDR3 DNA follows: TGTGCCAGCAGCGGGACGGGAGGGGTTGCAACTAATGAAAAACTGTTTTTT.